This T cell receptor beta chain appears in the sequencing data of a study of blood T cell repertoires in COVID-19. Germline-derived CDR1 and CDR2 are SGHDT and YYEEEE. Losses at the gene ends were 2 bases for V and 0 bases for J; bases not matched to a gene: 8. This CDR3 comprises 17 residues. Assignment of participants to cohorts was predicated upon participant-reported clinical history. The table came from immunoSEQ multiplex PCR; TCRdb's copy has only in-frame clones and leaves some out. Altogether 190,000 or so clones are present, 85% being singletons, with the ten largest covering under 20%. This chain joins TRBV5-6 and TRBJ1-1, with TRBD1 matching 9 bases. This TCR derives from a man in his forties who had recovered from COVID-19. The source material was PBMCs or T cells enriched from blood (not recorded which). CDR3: CASSFTGGGPLNTEAFF. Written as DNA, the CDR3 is TGTGCCAGCAGCTTTACAGGGGGCGGACCTTTGAACACTGAAGCTTTCTTT.